This entry lists 29 T cell receptor beta chains sequenced from one sample in a study of cytomegalovirus exposure and HLA in healthy donors. The PCR employed 60 Vbeta primers together with 13 Jbeta primers. Repertoires were generated with immunoSEQ multiplex PCR, while TCRdb's copy carries only in-frame clones and drops some. With tens of thousands of clones in the sample, the ten largest clones hold around 3.5%. Input material: PBMCs. The receptors shown here come from a man aged 35 to 55 in good health and CMV-seronegative.

This chain connects TRBV5-6 to TRBJ2-7; 8 nucleotides line up with TRBD1. Germline CDR1 reads SGHDT; CDR2 reads YYEEEE. V shed 4 bases and J 10 bases; nucleotides not matched to a gene: 7. This CDR3 comprises 12 residues. The CDR3 DNA is TGTGCCAGCAGCGTTGACAGGGGTAGACAGTACTTC. Amino acids: CASSVDRGRQYF.

The chain employs TRBV10-3 and TRBJ2-2; the match to TRBD2 covers 7 bases. CDR1 is ENHRY and CDR2 is SYGVKD in the germline V gene. The CDR3 runs to 15 residues. The J segment lost 0 bases and the V segment lost 3 bases, leaving 1 base of the junction unmatched. The CDR3 loop is CAISEGTTNTGELFF. Written as DNA, the CDR3 is TGTGCCATCAGTGAAGGGACTACGAACACCGGGGAGCTGTTTTTT.

The V gene is TRBV27, the J gene TRBJ1-2, with TRBD1 as a possible D gene (6 bases). The CDR3 covers 16 residues. Germline lookup yields CDR1 MNHEY and CDR2 SMNVEV (reference sequence). V lost 3 bases and J lost 3, with 17 bases in between. DNA of the CDR3: TGTGCCAGCAGTTTGGGGCTAGGACAGCCGTACTATGGCTACACCTTC. Its protein is CASSLGLGQPYYGYTF.

The chain has TRBV14 and TRBJ2-7; D is perhaps TRBD1 (5 bases). Germline assignment: CDR1 SGHDN and CDR2 FVKESK. With 0 bases removed from V and 5 bases from J, the gap between germline ends came to 17 bases. This CDR3 is built from 16 residues. Here the CDR3 reads CASSQEDTSGLDEQYF. The CDR3 bases are TGTGCCAGCAGCCAAGAAGATACCTCAGGGCTCGACGAGCAGTACTTC.

The chain couples TRBV19 to TRBJ2-7, with D possibly TRBD1 on 6 matching bases. CDR1 and CDR2 from the germline V gene are LNHDA and SQIVND (reference sequence). This CDR3 has 13 amino acids. The CDR3 sequence: CASHGAGAYEQYF. The CDR3 bases are TGTGCTTCCCATGGGGCAGGGGCATACGAGCAGTACTTC.

The CDR3 is CASSGDGGRVGYTF. CDR3 coding DNA: TGTGCCAGCAGCGGAGACGGAGGAAGGGTGGGCTACACCTTC. The chain combines TRBV9 with TRBJ1-2; D not resolved. The CDR3 covers 14 residues. With 3 bases removed from V and 8 bases from J, the gap between germline ends came to 17 bases. Germline V gives CDR1 SGDLS, CDR2 YYNGEE. Full variable domain (outside the CDR3, taken from reference TRBV9 and TRBJ1-2): DSGVTQTPKHLITATGQRVTLRCSPRSGDLSVYWYQQSLDQGLQFLIQYYNGEERAKGNILERFSAQQFPDLHSELNLSSLELGDSALYFCASSGDGGRVGYTFGSGTRLTVV.

CDR3 protein: CASSRGTSGLSAYEQYF. CDR3 in DNA: TGTGCCAGCAGCCGGGGGACTAGCGGGTTGAGCGCCTACGAGCAGTACTTC. J is TRBJ2-7 and V is TRBV5-4; 12 nucleotides agree with TRBD2. Germline V lookup: CDR1 SGHNT, CDR2 YYREEE (reference sequence). V trimming: 4 bases; J trimming: 2 bases; junction bases outside the gene matches: 10. There are 17 residues in the CDR3.

The V gene is TRBV19, the J gene TRBJ2-7; D remains ambiguous. This CDR3 contains 16 residues. Germline V CDR1 and CDR2: LNHDA, SQIVND (reference sequence). Trimming removed 5 bases from V and 0 bases from J, with 17 bases in between. The CDR3 spells CASSAWWQHNSYEQYF. In DNA, the CDR3 is TGTGCCAGTAGTGCCTGGTGGCAACACAACTCCTACGAGCAGTACTTC.

The chain has TRBV9 and TRBJ2-1, with 8 bases matching TRBD2. There are 15 residues in the CDR3. Germline lookup yields CDR1 SGDLS and CDR2 YYNGEE. The V and J ends lost 2 bases and 4 bases, in that order; junction bases with no gene match: 5. The CDR3 DNA reads as TGTGCCAGCAGCGTTTTCGCGGGAGGTTACAATGAGCAGTTCTTC. Protein sequence: CASSVFAGGYNEQFF.

V is TRBV20-1 and J is TRBJ2-5; weak D call: TRBD1 (5 bases). The V gene lost 4 bases and the J gene lost 4 bases, with 7 bases spanning the gap. This CDR3 has 11 residues. The germline V gene encodes CDR1 DFQATT and CDR2 SNEGSKA (reference sequence). DNA of the CDR3: TGCAGTGCTATGGGGCGAGAGACCCAGTACTTC. Amino acids: CSAMGRETQYF.

This chain uses TRBV27 with TRBJ2-7, with TRBD1 matching over 10 bases. The CDR3 is 14 residues long. Trimming cost V 8 bases and J 0 bases; bases outside gene matches: 4. Per the germline V gene, CDR1 is MNHEY and CDR2 is SMNVEV (reference sequence). The CDR3 protein is CASSDRGFSYEQYF. In DNA, the CDR3 is TGTGCCAGCTCGGACAGGGGGTTCTCCTACGAGCAGTACTTC.

This rearrangement joins TRBV6-5 to TRBJ2-5, with 9 bases that match TRBD1. Germline CDR1 is MNHEY and CDR2 is SVGAGI. This CDR3 is built from 14 residues. V lost 4 bases, J lost 3 bases, and 3 bases stayed unmatched. CDR3 in amino acids: CASSSTGGKETQYF. DNA for the CDR3: TGTGCCAGCAGTTCTACAGGGGGCAAAGAGACCCAGTACTTC.

V is TRBV7-9 and J is TRBJ1-1; D is perhaps TRBD1 (5 bases). The CDR3 loop spans 14 amino acids. Germline-derived CDR1 and CDR2 are SEHNR and FQNEAQ (reference sequence). V lost 5 bases, J lost 0 bases, and 10 bases lay in between. The CDR3 sequence: CASSNLGVNTEAFF. The CDR3 nucleotides are TGTGCCAGCAGCAACTTAGGGGTGAACACTGAAGCTTTCTTT.

The chain is built from TRBV12-5 and TRBJ1-4; 8 nucleotides align to TRBD1. The V and J ends lost 5 bases and 0 bases, in that order; junction bases with no gene match: 8. From germline, CDR1 is LGHNT and CDR2 FRNRAP. The CDR3 spans 17 residues. The CDR3 is CASGPRDRNATNEKLFF. CDR3 sequence (DNA): TGTGCTAGTGGTCCCCGGGACAGGAATGCAACTAATGAAAAACTGTTTTTT.

The rearrangement joins TRBV19 to TRBJ2-7, with D perhaps matching TRBD1 (6 bases). V was clipped by 3 bases and J by 1 base, with 13 bases between them. This CDR3 region has 15 residues. Germline-derived CDR1 and CDR2 are LNHDA and SQIVND (reference sequence). The CDR3 reads CASSMVAGVSYEQYF. In DNA form, the CDR3 reads TGTGCCAGTAGTATGGTGGCAGGGGTTTCCTACGAGCAGTACTTC.

This sequence joins TRBV9 and TRBJ1-4, with TRBD1 as a possible D gene (6 bases). V lost 0 bases to trimming and J lost 7 bases, with 13 bases between them. Germline CDR1 SGDLS, CDR2 YYNGEE. The CDR3 consists of 15 residues. The CDR3 sequence: CASSVVGGAREKLFF. CDR3 nucleotides: TGTGCCAGCAGCGTAGTTGGGGGGGCCCGTGAAAAACTGTTTTTT.

The chain employs TRBV7-9 and TRBJ1-1; TRBD1 matches at 9 bases. V was clipped by 5 bases and J by 2 bases; unmatched bases: 9. Germline V gives CDR1 SEHNR, CDR2 FQNEAQ (reference sequence). This CDR3 has 16 amino acids. The CDR3 here is CASSTYRGLTNTEAFF. The CDR3 DNA is TGTGCCAGCAGCACTTACAGGGGGCTGACAAACACTGAAGCTTTCTTT.

The chain uses TRBV10-3 and TRBJ1-1, with TRBD1 as a possible D gene (6 bases). Trimming pared 7 bases from V and 5 bases from J, leaving 14 bases between. The germline V gene encodes CDR1 ENHRY and CDR2 SYGVKD. The CDR3 has 13 amino acids. The CDR3 loop reads CAIIYDRSTEAFF. CDR3 nucleotides: TGTGCCATCATTTACGACAGGAGTACTGAAGCTTTCTTT.

This chain joins TRBV20-1 and TRBJ2-3; perhaps TRBD1 as D (6 bases). Trimming took off 1 base at V and 8 bases at J, with 7 bases between the two ends. The CDR3 extends over 11 amino acids. Germline loops: CDR1 DFQATT, CDR2 SNEGSKA (reference sequence). In DNA, the CDR3 is TGCAGTGCTAGAGTGGGGGCTACGCAGTATTTT. Its translation: CSARVGATQYF.

The CDR3 DNA reads TGTGCCAGTAGCCGGACAGGGAGGGGTGAAAAACTGTTTTTT. It translates to CASSRTGRGEKLFF. The chain recombines TRBV19 with TRBJ1-4; 8 bases agree with TRBD1. V was pared by 6 bases and J by 7 bases, with 7 bases of the junction left unmatched. The CDR3 consists of 14 residues. Looked up from germline, CDR1 is LNHDA and CDR2 is SQIVND (reference sequence).

The chain links TRBV6-5 to TRBJ2-3, with 7 nucleotides matching TRBD2. CDR3 length: 15 amino acids. The germline gives CDR1 MNHEY, CDR2 SVGAGI. J lost 2 bases, V lost 6 bases, and 8 bases had no gene match. The CDR3 DNA follows: TGTGCCAGCAGCCACGGACTAGGCCTCACAGATACGCAGTATTTT. Protein: CASSHGLGLTDTQYF.

The DNA for the CDR3 is TGTGCCACCAGCGACCGGGACAGACCTACCCCGACCCAGTACTTC. Translation: CATSDRDRPTPTQYF. The V call is TRBV15, the J call TRBJ2-5; 7 bases map to TRBD1. The CDR3 covers 15 residues. The junction had 13 bases not matched to a gene; V was cut back by 5 bases and J by 7 bases. Germline lookup yields CDR1 LNHNV and CDR2 YYDKDF (reference sequence). Full variable domain (missing parts from reference TRBV15 and TRBJ2-5): DAMVIQNPRYQVTQFGKPVTLSCSQTLNHNVMYWYQQKSSQAPKLLFHYYDKDFNNEADTPDNFQSRRPNTSFCFLDIRSPGLGDTAMYLCATSDRDRPTPTQYFGPGTRLLVL.

The J gene is TRBJ2-7, the V gene TRBV19; 9 bases fit TRBD2. The V gene end was trimmed by 6 bases and the J gene end by 2 bases; junction bases not matched to a gene: 8. The CDR3 is made up of 15 amino acids. Germline V gene data show CDR1 as LNHDA and CDR2 as SQIVND (reference sequence). CDR3 amino acids: CASSDSGRATYEQYF. CDR3 nucleotides: TGTGCCAGTAGCGATAGCGGGAGAGCGACCTACGAGCAGTACTTC.

V gene TRBV29-1 combines with J gene TRBJ1-5; no clear D gene. Between the trimmed V and J ends, which lost 6 bases and 0 bases, there was a span of 9 bases. Looked up from germline, CDR1 is SQVTM and CDR2 is ANQGSEA. This CDR3 contains 13 residues. The CDR3 is CSVGYVSNQPQHF. CDR3 bases: TGCAGCGTCGGTTATGTTAGCAATCAGCCCCAGCATTTT.

The chain recombines TRBV5-1 with TRBJ1-2, with 8 bases identical to TRBD1. The CDR3 is made up of 14 amino acids. Looked up from germline, CDR1 is SGHRS and CDR2 is YFSETQ. Unmatched junction bases numbered 9, after V lost 4 bases and J lost 7 bases. The CDR3 sequence: CASSLEGQGGGYTF. The CDR3 DNA sequence: TGCGCCAGCAGCCTAGAAGGACAGGGAGGTGGCTACACCTTC. Looking up the rest from reference TRBV5-1 and TRBJ1-2 gives the full variable domain: KAGVTQTPRYLIKTRGQQVTLSCSPISGHRSVSWYQQTPGQGLQFLFEYFSETQRNKGNFPGRFSGRQFSNSRSEMNVSTLELGDSALYLCASSLEGQGGGYTFGSGTRLTVV.

The CDR3 region is CASSLWTSTDTQYF. CDR3 DNA sequence: TGCGCCAGCAGCTTGTGGACTAGTACAGATACGCAGTATTTT. The rearrangement uses TRBV5-1 and TRBJ2-3; 7 positions match TRBD2. Trimming took 1 base from V and 3 from J; bases not matched to a gene: 2. Germline CDR1 and CDR2: SGHRS and YFSETQ. The CDR3 sequence is 14 residues long. Filled out from reference TRBV5-1 and TRBJ2-3, the complete variable domain reads KAGVTQTPRYLIKTRGQQVTLSCSPISGHRSVSWYQQTPGQGLQFLFEYFSETQRNKGNFPGRFSGRQFSNSRSEMNVSTLELGDSALYLCASSLWTSTDTQYFGPGTRLTVL.

The V gene is TRBV28, the J gene TRBJ2-1; 12 nucleotides align to TRBD1. The CDR3 extends over 16 amino acids. Germline V lookup: CDR1 MDHEN, CDR2 SYDVKM. The junction had 9 bases not matched to a gene; V was cut back by 6 bases and J by 6 bases. In nucleotides, the CDR3 is TGTGCCAGCAGCCCCCTGGGACAGGGGGCTGGCAATGAGCAGTTCTTC. Encoded protein: CASSPLGQGAGNEQFF.

The chain has TRBV5-8 and TRBJ2-7, with D possibly matching TRBD2 (5 bases). The CDR3 length is 15 residues. Per the germline V gene, CDR1 is SGHTS and CDR2 is YDEGEE. V gave up 4 bases and J gave up 2 bases, with 16 bases separating them. CDR3 nucleotide sequence: TGTGCCAGCAGCCCGAGGGTCACGACCACCTACGAGCAGTACTTC. Translated, it gives CASSPRVTTTYEQYF.

The rearrangement joins TRBV19 to TRBJ1-4; D remains ambiguous. The V gene's germline CDR1 is LNHDA and CDR2 SQIVND (reference sequence). Trimming left V 5 bases short and J 8 bases short, with 18 bases between. The CDR3 is 15 amino acids. The CDR3 protein is CASSFVQGLGEKLFF. CDR3 coding DNA: TGTGCCAGTAGTTTCGTACAAGGACTTGGCGAAAAACTGTTTTTT.